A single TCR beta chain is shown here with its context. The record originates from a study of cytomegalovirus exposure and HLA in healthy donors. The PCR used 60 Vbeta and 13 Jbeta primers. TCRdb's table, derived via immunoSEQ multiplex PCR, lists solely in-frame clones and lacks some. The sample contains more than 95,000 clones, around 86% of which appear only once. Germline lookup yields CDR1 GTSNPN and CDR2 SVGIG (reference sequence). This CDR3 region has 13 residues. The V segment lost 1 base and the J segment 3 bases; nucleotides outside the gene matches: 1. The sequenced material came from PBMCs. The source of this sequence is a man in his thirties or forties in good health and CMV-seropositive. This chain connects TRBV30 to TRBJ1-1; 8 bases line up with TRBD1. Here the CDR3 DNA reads TGTGCCTGGAGTGGACAGGGGTACACTGAAGCTTTCTTT. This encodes CAWSGQGYTEAFF.